A single sample is the source of the 25 T cell receptor beta chains below, sequenced in a study of cytomegalovirus exposure and HLA in healthy donors (dated by TCRdb to 2017 to 2019). Receptor libraries were prepared by the immunoSEQ multiplex PCR assay. The multiplex PCR relied on a mix of 60 forward primers for TCR Vbeta segments and 13 reverse primers for TCR Jbeta segments. Drawn from immuneACCESS, this table holds only the in-frame rearrangements with V and J called that TCRdb kept. Clones are partly lost; checked studies trace under half to an unresolved V gene and leave the rest unexplained. The sample has approximately 140,000 clones on record. The ten most abundant clones make up over 2% of the sample. The sample comprised PBMCs. The receptors were gathered from a woman under 30 in good health and CMV-seronegative.

The chain couples TRBV7-9 to TRBJ2-1; 8 nucleotides line up with TRBD1. The CDR3 loop spans 14 amino acids. V lost 4 bases, J lost 8 bases, and 7 bases stayed unmatched. Looked up from germline, CDR1 is SEHNR and CDR2 is FQNEAQ (reference sequence). CDR3 sequence (DNA): TGTGCCAGCAGCTCGGAGACAGGGGTCGATGAGCAGTTCTTC. Translation: CASSSETGVDEQFF.

This chain connects TRBV18 to TRBJ1-4, with D hard to call. V was pared by 3 bases and J by 4 bases, with 15 bases between. This CDR3 contains 16 residues. Germline lookup yields CDR1 KGHSH and CDR2 LQKENI. CDR3 region: CASSPQKGGVNEKLFF. DNA of the CDR3: TGTGCCAGCTCACCCCAAAAAGGAGGCGTTAATGAAAAACTGTTTTTT.

V is TRBV4-1 and J is TRBJ2-1; D might be TRBD1 (6 bases). Germline loops: CDR1 MGHRA, CDR2 YSYEKL. The CDR3 is 14 residues long. Trimming removed 4 bases at V and 4 bases at J, with 11 bases between. The CDR3 bases are TGCGCCAGCAGCCCCTATGACAGGTACAATGAGCAGTTCTTC. It translates to CASSPYDRYNEQFF.

The chain links TRBV6-6 to TRBJ2-1; TRBD2 agrees at 9 bases. The germline CDR1 and CDR2 sequences are MNHNY and SVGAGI (reference sequence). The CDR3 sequence is 15 residues long. Trimming at V came to 6 bases and at J to 4 bases, leaving 7 bases not matched to a gene. CDR3 amino acids: CASRPASGVYNEQFF. The CDR3 DNA reads as TGTGCCAGCAGACCTGCTAGCGGGGTATACAATGAGCAGTTCTTC.

Points on this clone: The junction departs from the called germline gene at one end, perhaps through a read error. The chain employs TRBV4-2 and TRBJ2-3, with 7 bases matching TRBD2. CDR3 length: 17 residues. Germline values: CDR1 LGHNA, CDR2 YNFKEQ. This CDR3 reads CASGQEPTSRSFDTQYF. In DNA, the CDR3 is TGTGCCAGCGGCCAAGAGCCGACTAGCAGATCGTTTGATACGCAGTATTTT.

The genes are TRBV5-1 and TRBJ2-7; 7 bases match TRBD1. J was trimmed by 5 bases and V by 1 base; bases with no gene match: 6. From germline, CDR1 is SGHRS and CDR2 YFSETQ. This CDR3 has 14 amino acids. The CDR3 spells CASSLLQGIDEQYF. The DNA of the CDR3 is TGCGCCAGCAGCTTGCTACAGGGGATAGACGAGCAGTACTTC.

The chain employs TRBV11-2 and TRBJ2-1; D may be TRBD2 (6 bases). Per germline, CDR1 SGHAT and CDR2 FQNNGV. V was trimmed by 5 bases and J by 8 bases, leaving 19 bases between them. The CDR3 runs to 15 residues. Here the CDR3 reads CASSLREVINYEQFF. CDR3 nucleotides: TGTGCCAGCAGCCTAAGGGAGGTCATAAATTATGAGCAGTTCTTC.

The V call is TRBV12-5, the J call TRBJ2-1, with 7 nucleotides matching TRBD2. The length of the CDR3 is 18 residues. CDR1 is LGHNT and CDR2 is FRNRAP in the germline V gene. V was pared by 0 bases and J by 5 bases, with 13 bases of the junction left unmatched. CDR3 sequence reads: CASGLVGQREDLNNEQFF. The DNA of the CDR3 is TGTGCTAGTGGTTTGGTAGGCCAGCGGGAAGATCTAAACAATGAGCAGTTCTTC.

The CDR3 here is CASSPGGALYSGELFF. The CDR3 DNA sequence: TGCGCCAGCAGCCCCGGGGGAGCCCTTTACTCCGGGGAGCTGTTTTTT. The chain uses TRBV5-1 and TRBJ2-2; tentatively, D is TRBD2 (6 bases). Germline-derived CDR1 and CDR2 are SGHRS and YFSETQ. V was cut by 4 bases and J by 6 bases, with 19 bases left in between. The CDR3 covers 16 residues.

The chain carries TRBV14 and TRBJ2-1; 7 bases are a match to TRBD2. With V trimmed by 4 bases and J by 4 bases, 10 bases remained unmatched. This CDR3 comprises 16 residues. Germline CDR1 reads SGHDN; CDR2 reads FVKESK. CDR3 sequence: CASSPGEGEQYNEQFF. The CDR3 DNA is TGTGCCAGCAGCCCCGGGGAGGGCGAGCAATACAATGAGCAGTTCTTC. The full variable domain, its missing parts supplied by reference TRBV14 and TRBJ2-1, is EAGVTQFPSHSVIEKGQTVTLRCDPISGHDNLYWYRRVMGKEIKFLLHFVKESKQDESGMPNNRFLAERTGGTYSTLKVQPAELEDSGVYFCASSPGEGEQYNEQFFGPGTRLTVL.

CDR3 amino acids: CASSELAGILSSYNEQFF. The CDR3, as DNA: TGTGCCAGCAGTGAACTAGCGGGGATTCTAAGCTCCTACAATGAGCAGTTCTTC. The V gene is TRBV25-1, the J gene TRBJ2-1; 9 nucleotides line up with TRBD2. Germline V CDR1 and CDR2: MGHDK, SYGVNS. CDR3 length: 18 amino acids. The V gene end was trimmed by 2 bases and the J gene end by 0 bases; junction bases not matched to a gene: 8.

The chain uses TRBV2 and TRBJ1-2; 7 bases fit TRBD1. This CDR3 has 13 residues. The trim removed 3 bases at V and 4 bases at J, leaving 2 bases unmatched. CDR1 is SNHLY, CDR2 FYNNEI, per germline. The CDR3 spells CASSDNRGYGYTF. The CDR3 DNA reads TGTGCCAGCAGTGACAACAGGGGCTATGGCTACACCTTC.

The chain carries TRBV7-9 and TRBJ1-2; a weak D match, TRBD1 (6 bases). V was trimmed by 1 base and J by 3 bases, leaving 15 bases between them. This CDR3 is 16 amino acids long. Germline assignment: CDR1 SEHNR and CDR2 FQNEAQ (reference sequence). The CDR3 nucleotides read TGTGCCAGCAGCTTAGATGGGACAAAGGGGTACTATGGCTACACCTTC. Translation: CASSLDGTKGYYGYTF.

The chain has TRBV7-2 and TRBJ2-1; TRBD2 matches at 8 bases. The CDR3 contains 16 residues. Unmatched junction bases numbered 3, after V lost 1 base and J lost 1 base. CDR1 and CDR2 (germline): SGHTA, FQGNSA. The CDR3 protein is CASSLGPSGSYNEQFF. The CDR3 DNA follows: TGTGCCAGCAGCTTAGGCCCTAGCGGGTCCTACAATGAGCAGTTCTTC.

The rearrangement links TRBV28 to TRBJ1-1; D perhaps matches TRBD1 (5 bases). CDR3 length equals 15 residues. Looked up from germline, CDR1 is MDHEN and CDR2 is SYDVKM. Between the trimmed V and J ends, which lost 2 bases and 5 bases, there was a span of 15 bases. In nucleotides, the CDR3 is TGTGCCAGCAGTTTAGGACATGGCTTTCGGACTGAAGCTTTCTTT. This encodes CASSLGHGFRTEAFF.

V gene TRBV30 combines with J gene TRBJ1-6; no reliable D call. CDR1 is GTSNPN and CDR2 is SVGIG in the germline V gene (reference sequence). CDR3 length: 12 residues. V lost 3 bases and J lost 11, with 11 bases in between. The CDR3 region has the DNA TGTGCCTGGAGCGGAGGGCGAACACCCCTCCACTTT. It specifies CAWSGGRTPLHF. Combining the CDR3 with reference TRBV30 and TRBJ1-6 gives the whole variable domain SQTIHQWPATLVQPVGSPLSLECTVEGTSNPNLYWYRQAAGRGLQLLFYSVGIGQISSEVPQNLSASRPQDRQFILSSKKLLLSDSGFYLCAWSGGRTPLHFGNGTRLTVT.

This chain connects TRBV7-9 to TRBJ2-3; D perhaps matches TRBD2 (5 bases). V dropped 7 bases and J dropped 3 bases, with 23 bases sitting between them. Germline CDR1 and CDR2: SEHNR and FQNEAQ (reference sequence). The CDR3 is made up of 17 amino acids. DNA for the CDR3: TGTGCCAGCACCTCTCTAGAGGGAACCGGGATGACAGATACGCAGTATTTT. This gives the protein CASTSLEGTGMTDTQYF.

V usage is TRBV28 and J usage is TRBJ1-6, with TRBD1 matching over 11 bases. The CDR3 sequence is 15 residues long. Germline CDR1 reads MDHEN; CDR2 reads SYDVKM. Trimming cost V 3 bases and J 14 bases; bases outside gene matches: 9. The CDR3 here is CASSLGGQGGRALHF. CDR3 nucleotides: TGTGCCAGCAGTTTGGGGGGACAGGGGGGTCGGGCCCTCCACTTT. The full variable domain, in which reference TRBV28 and TRBJ1-6 provide the parts outside the CDR3, is DVKVTQSSRYLVKRTGEKVFLECVQDMDHENMFWYRQDPGLGLRLIYFSYDVKMKEKGDIPEGYSVSREKKERFSLILESASTNQTSMYLCASSLGGQGGRALHFGNGTRLTVT.

The chain recombines TRBV9 with TRBJ2-1, with 9 bases matching TRBD2. Trimming took 3 bases from V and 2 from J; bases not matched to a gene: 6. Germline-derived CDR1 and CDR2 are SGDLS and YYNGEE. The CDR3 is 16 amino acids. The CDR3 DNA is TGTGCCAGCAGCGCCCCCAGCGGGAGGACCTACAATGAGCAGTTCTTC. The encoded protein is CASSAPSGRTYNEQFF. Supplemented by reference TRBV9 and TRBJ2-1, the full variable domain reads DSGVTQTPKHLITATGQRVTLRCSPRSGDLSVYWYQQSLDQGLQFLIQYYNGEERAKGNILERFSAQQFPDLHSELNLSSLELGDSALYFCASSAPSGRTYNEQFFGPGTRLTVL.

The chain employs TRBV7-3 and TRBJ2-2, with 7 bases matching TRBD1. CDR1 and CDR2 from the germline V gene are SGHTA and FQGTGA. This CDR3 has 15 amino acids. Losses at the gene ends were 6 bases for V and 0 bases for J; bases not matched to a gene: 4. Here the CDR3 DNA reads TGTGCCAGCAGACAACAGGGGACGAACACCGGGGAGCTGTTTTTT. Residues: CASRQQGTNTGELFF.

V gene TRBV2 combines with J gene TRBJ2-7; possibly TRBD2 for D (5 bases). V lost 3 bases, J lost 2 bases, and 11 bases lay in between. The CDR3 totals 14 residues. In germline, CDR1 is SNHLY, CDR2 FYNNEI. CDR3 in amino acids: CASSESNGAYEQYF. CDR3 nucleotide sequence: TGTGCCAGCAGTGAGTCAAACGGGGCCTACGAGCAGTACTTC.

The genes are TRBV6-1 and TRBJ2-1, with 7 positions matching TRBD2. CDR3 length equals 15 residues. The trim removed 7 bases at V and 8 bases at J, leaving 14 bases unmatched. Germline V CDR1 and CDR2: MNHNS, SASEGT. The CDR3 spells CASKFWREMRDEQFF. CDR3 nucleotide sequence: TGTGCCAGCAAATTTTGGCGGGAGATGCGGGATGAGCAGTTCTTC.

V is TRBV9 and J is TRBJ1-3; a weak D match, TRBD1 (5 bases). The germline gives CDR1 SGDLS, CDR2 YYNGEE. Trimming removed 4 bases at V and 0 bases at J, with 11 bases between. The CDR3 is 15 amino acids. CDR3 DNA: TGTGCCAGCAGCCCCCGACAGATCTCTGGAAACACCATATATTTT. Protein product: CASSPRQISGNTIYF.

The V gene is TRBV29-1, the J gene TRBJ1-4; D is unclear. This CDR3 contains 13 residues. Trimming removed 5 bases from V and 3 bases from J, with 10 bases in between. Germline V gene lookup returns CDR1 SQVTM and CDR2 ANQGSEA. CDR3 residues: CSVSTGPNEKLFF. As DNA, the CDR3 is TGCAGCGTTAGCACCGGTCCTAATGAAAAACTGTTTTTT.

The chain uses TRBV19 and TRBJ2-3, with TRBD1 matching over 7 bases. V shed 5 bases, J shed 2 bases, and the junction held 4 bases outside the gene matches. The V gene's germline CDR1 is LNHDA and CDR2 SQIVND (reference sequence). The CDR3 contains 14 residues. The DNA of the CDR3 is TGTGCCAGTAGTTACCAGGGGGTCACAGATACGCAGTATTTT. Its protein is CASSYQGVTDTQYF.